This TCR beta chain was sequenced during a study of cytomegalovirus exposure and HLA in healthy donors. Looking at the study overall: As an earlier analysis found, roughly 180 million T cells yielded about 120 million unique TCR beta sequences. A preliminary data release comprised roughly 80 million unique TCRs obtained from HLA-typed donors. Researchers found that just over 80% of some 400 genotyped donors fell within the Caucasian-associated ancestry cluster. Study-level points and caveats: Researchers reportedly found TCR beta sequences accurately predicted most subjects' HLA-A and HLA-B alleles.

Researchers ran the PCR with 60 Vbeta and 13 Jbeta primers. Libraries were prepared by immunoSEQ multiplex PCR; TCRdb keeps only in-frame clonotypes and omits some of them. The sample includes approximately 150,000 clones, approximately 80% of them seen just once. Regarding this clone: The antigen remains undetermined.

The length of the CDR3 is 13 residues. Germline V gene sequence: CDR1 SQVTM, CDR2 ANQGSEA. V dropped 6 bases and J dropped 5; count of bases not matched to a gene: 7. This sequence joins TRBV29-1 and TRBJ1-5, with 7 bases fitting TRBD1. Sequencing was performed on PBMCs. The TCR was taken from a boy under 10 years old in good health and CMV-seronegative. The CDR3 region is CSVGTAGYQPQHF. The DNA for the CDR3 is TGCAGCGTCGGGACAGCAGGATATCAGCCCCAGCATTTT.